This is a list of T cell receptor beta chains from one sample in a study of CD8 T cells in ankylosing spondylitis. One entry per CDR3 protein, called by TCRdb with MiXCR from the 5' RACE reads. The table includes about 160,000 distinct CDR3 sequences, roughly 44% detected once. Sequenced: synovial fluid, either unsorted or a sorted T cell fraction (not recorded which). The receptors come from a male donor with ankylosing spondylitis. The CDR3 runs from the conserved cysteine through the conserved F or W. A D gene is named only where the DNA matches it firmly. Size tells how often a clone was seen (once, few, many) or the class of an expanded clone, and some rows leave it out.

NA	NA	TRBV13	TRBJ2-1	TGTGCCAGCAGCTTAGTACCGACGTGGGCGGAGGGCTCCTACAATGAGCAGTTCTTC	CASSLVPTWAEGSYNEQFF
NA	NA	TRBV27	TRBJ1-2	TGTGCCAGCAGGAGCCTAAGTTATGGCTACACCTTC	CASRSLSYGYTF
TRBD1	few	TRBV6-2/TRBV6-3	TRBJ1-2	TGTGCCAGCAGTTACTCGGGACAGGGCTTTCTACCGTCCAGCTATGGCTACACCTTC	CASSYSGQGFLPSSYGYTF
NA	NA	TRBV9	TRBJ2-7	TGTGCCAGCAGCGACGGGAGCTCCTACGAGCAGTACTTC	CASSDGSSYEQYF
NA	few	TRBV4-1	TRBJ1-6	TGCGCCAGCAGCCGGTGGAAGACAAGCTCCTATAATTCACCCCTCCACTTT	CASSRWKTSSYNSPLHF
NA	few	TRBV7-9	TRBJ2-2	TGTGCCAGCAGCTTAAATGTCCGAGCGAACACCGGGGAGCTGTTTTTT	CASSLNVRANTGELFF
NA	NA	TRBV6-2/TRBV6-3	TRBJ1-5	TGTGCCAGCACCCCTCTGGTCCCTCAGGGGCCCCAGCATTTT	CASTPLVPQGPQHF
NA	NA	TRBV24-1	TRBJ2-5	TGTGCCACCAGTGGCGGGGGCGATAACCAAGAGACCCAGTACTTC	CATSGGGDNQETQYF
TRBD2	NA	TRBV28	TRBJ2-5	TGTGCCAGCAGAAGGCTGGGGGGCGGGGGGGAGACCCAGTACTTC	CASRRLGGGGETQYF
TRBD2	NA	TRBV7-3	TRBJ2-1	TGTGCCAGCAGCTTATGGGCTAGCGGAGACAATGAGCAGTTCTTC	CASSLWASGDNEQFF
TRBD2	NA	TRBV28	TRBJ2-7	TGTGCCAGCAGTTTTCTGCTAGCGGGAGTTTGGTACTACGAGCAGTACTTC	CASSFLLAGVWYYEQYF
TRBD1	few	TRBV5-6	TRBJ2-7	TGTGCCAGCAGCTATGGGACAGGGGGCGACGAGCAGTACTTC	CASSYGTGGDEQYF
NA	many	TRBV29-1	TRBJ2-1	TGCAGCGCGGACGAGGACAATGAGCAGTTCTTC	CSADEDNEQFF
NA	NA	TRBV11-3	TRBJ2-2	TGTGCCAGCAGCTTCACTTCGGGGACCGGGGAGCTGTTTTTT	CASSFTSGTGELFF
TRBD2	NA	TRBV6-2/TRBV6-3	TRBJ2-1	TGTGCCAGCAGTACCCTCACTAGCGGGAGGACTCTCTCCTACAATGAGCAGTTCTTC	CASSTLTSGRTLSYNEQFF
TRBD1	few	TRBV6-1	TRBJ2-1	TGTGCCAGCAGTGCCGGGACAGGGGGCCCCAATGAGCAGTTCTTC	CASSAGTGGPNEQFF
NA	NA	TRBV6-5	TRBJ2-7	TGTGCCAGCAGTTACTCTGTACAGGGATCCTACGAGCAGTACTTC	CASSYSVQGSYEQYF
NA	NA	TRBV28	TRBJ2-1	TGTGCCAGCGGGAGACCCGGCGGTGAGCAGTTCTTC	CASGRPGGEQFF
NA	NA	TRBV28	TRBJ1-4	TGTGCCAGCACCTCCTTTCGGGGAGGGGGAAATGAAAAACTGTTTTTT	CASTSFRGGGNEKLFF
NA	NA	TRBV11-3	TRBJ2-7	TGTGCCAGCAGCTTACAGGCCTACGAGCAGTACTTC	CASSLQAYEQYF
TRBD1	few	TRBV7-9	TRBJ1-1	TGTGCCAGCAGGTTCGGGACAGGGAACACTGAAGCTTTCTTT	CASRFGTGNTEAFF
NA	many	TRBV12-3/TRBV12-4	TRBJ1-1	TGTGCCAGCAGTTTATCCGGGCTTGAAGCTTTCTTT	CASSLSGLEAFF
NA	few	TRBV4-1	TRBJ1-1	TGCGCCAGCAGCCAAGAAAAGGAGGGGCCGGGGACTGAAGCTTTCTTT	CASSQEKEGPGTEAFF
NA	few	TRBV10-3	TRBJ1-2	TGTGCCATCAGTGAGACAGCCGCAGGCTATGGCTACACCTTC	CAISETAAGYGYTF
NA	NA	TRBV4-1	TRBJ2-1	TGCGCCAGCAGCCAGGCAGGCCCCTTGGGCTACAATGAGCAGTTCTTC	CASSQAGPLGYNEQFF
NA	few	TRBV28	TRBJ2-7	TGTGCCAGCAGTTTTAACCGACAGGTCTGCTTCAACGAGCAGTACTTC	CASSFNRQVCFNEQYF
NA	NA	TRBV4-2	TRBJ2-7	TGTGCCAGCAGCCAATGGTTGGGAGATTACGAGCAGTACTTC	CASSQWLGDYEQYF
TRBD1	NA	TRBV5-1	TRBJ1-1	TGCGCCAGCAGCCGCTCGAAGGTCCCGGGACAGGGGGCTCGGACTGAAGCTTTCTTT	CASSRSKVPGQGARTEAFF